The rows below give T cell receptor beta chains drawn from one sample of a study of identical twins. TCRdb used MiXCR to reprocess the 5' RACE reads, holding one entry per CDR3 protein. Of 200,000 to 250,000 distinct CDR3 sequences listed, approximately 6.8% are singletons. These sequences were also reported in another study, on yellow fever vaccine responses in identical twins.

The sequenced sample consisted of CD8+ T cells sorted from blood. These receptors were collected from a woman under 30 in good health. The CDR3 runs from the conserved cysteine through the conserved F or W. D genes are given only for firm matches. For some rows the clone size is stated as once, few or many, or as a class when expanded; others skip it.

clone_size d_call j_call v_call cdr3_aa cdr3_nt
NA TRBD1 TRBJ2-7 TRBV6-1 CASSKSGQESYEQYF TGTGCCAGCAGTAAATCGGGACAGGAAAGCTACGAGCAGTACTTC
many NA TRBJ1-5 TRBV27 CASSPGYQPQHF TGTGCCAGCAGCCCAGGTTATCAGCCCCAGCATTTT
few TRBD2 TRBJ2-1 TRBV7-9 CASSSRASGITEQFF TGTGCCAGCAGCTCAAGGGCTAGCGGGATAACGGAGCAGTTCTTC
few TRBD2 TRBJ2-7 TRBV20-1 CSARGEGTSGLEQYF TGCAGTGCTCGCGGGGAGGGGACTAGCGGACTCGAGCAGTACTTC
many NA TRBJ2-3 TRBV7-6 CASSHDRGDTQYF TGTGCCAGCAGCCACGACAGAGGAGATACGCAGTATTTT
many NA TRBJ2-3 TRBV24-1 CATSDLGGEVPDTQYF TGTGCCACCAGTGATTTGGGGGGCGAAGTTCCAGATACGCAGTATTTT
many TRBD2 TRBJ2-1 TRBV11-3 CASSDRTSGSVYEQFF TGTGCCAGCAGCGATAGGACTAGCGGGAGTGTCTATGAGCAGTTCTTC
many TRBD1 TRBJ1-2 TRBV6-2/TRBV6-3 CASSYPGQDYGYTF TGTGCCAGCAGTTACCCGGGACAGGACTATGGCTACACCTTC
NA NA TRBJ1-1 TRBV4-1 CASSLNSPGYTEAFF TGCGCCAGCAGCCTAAACTCGCCCGGATACACTGAAGCTTTCTTT
NA TRBD2 TRBJ2-5 TRBV4-1 CASSLVTSEQETQYF TGCGCCAGCAGCCTCGTGACTAGCGAACAAGAGACCCAGTACTTC
many NA TRBJ2-1 TRBV4-1 CASRFRLGSYNEQFF TGCGCCAGCAGGTTTCGACTAGGGTCCTACAATGAGCAGTTCTTC
few NA TRBJ2-2 TRBV27 CASSPSQGDTGELFF TGTGCCAGCAGTCCTTCACAGGGAGACACCGGGGAGCTGTTTTTT
many TRBD2 TRBJ2-1 TRBV2 CAALAGRYEQFF TGTGCCGCTCTAGCGGGACGCTATGAGCAGTTCTTC
NA NA TRBJ1-2 TRBV14 CASSQVAGGNYGYTF TGTGCCAGCAGCCAAGTCGCGGGTGGGAACTATGGCTACACCTTC
many NA TRBJ2-7 TRBV6-5 CASSYSPGGHRVLDEQYF TGTGCCAGCAGTTACTCGCCTGGAGGACACAGGGTGTTGGACGAGCAGTACTTC
many TRBD2 TRBJ2-1 TRBV13 CASSLVGLAGYYNEQFF TGTGCCAGCAGCTTAGTTGGACTAGCGGGATACTACAATGAGCAGTTCTTC
NA TRBD1 TRBJ1-1 TRBV2 CASRRTGGYTEAFF TGTGCCAGCAGGAGGACAGGGGGCTACACTGAAGCTTTCTTT
NA NA TRBJ1-1 TRBV5-5 CASSLGGELVNTEAFF TGTGCCAGCAGCTTAGGGGGAGAGCTGGTGAACACTGAAGCTTTCTTT
few TRBD2 TRBJ2-2 TRBV12-3/TRBV12-4 CASSFPTSGVANTGELFF TGTGCCAGCAGTTTCCCGACTAGCGGGGTGGCGAACACCGGGGAGCTGTTTTTT
few NA TRBJ2-1 TRBV20-1 CSARDVTGLAYNEQFF TGCAGTGCTAGAGACGTGACCGGGCTAGCCTACAATGAGCAGTTCTTC
NA NA TRBJ1-3 TRBV20-1 CSAEPGTGNTIYF TGCAGTGCTGAGCCCGGGACTGGAAACACCATATATTTT
many TRBD2 TRBJ2-3 TRBV11-2 CASSLRTSGSTDTQYF TGTGCCAGCAGCTTAAGGACTAGCGGGAGCACAGATACGCAGTATTTT
once NA TRBJ2-1 TRBV7-3 CASSFNGALGNEQFF TGTGCCAGCAGCTTTAACGGGGCTTTGGGCAATGAGCAGTTCTTC
many NA TRBJ2-1 TRBV27 CASSLSGLSSYNEQFF TGTGCCAGCAGTTTATCCGGGTTAAGCTCCTACAATGAGCAGTTCTTC
NA NA TRBJ2-2 TRBV7-6 CASSYQNTGELFF TGTGCCAGCAGCTACCAGAACACCGGGGAGCTGTTTTTT
many NA TRBJ2-5 TRBV12-3/TRBV12-4 CASSLADIGETQYF TGTGCCAGCAGTTTAGCCGATATTGGGGAGACCCAGTACTTC
NA TRBD1 TRBJ2-5 TRBV7-9 CASSPIDRVETQYF TGTGCCAGCAGCCCGATCGACAGGGTTGAGACCCAGTACTTC
many TRBD2 TRBJ2-1 TRBV5-1 CASSSKREGLLNEQFF TGCGCCAGCAGCTCCAAGCGGGAGGGCCTATTGAATGAGCAGTTCTTC
many NA TRBJ2-1 TRBV5-6 CASTSRSIEQFF TGTGCCAGCACCTCCCGGTCGATTGAGCAGTTCTTC
many NA TRBJ1-2 TRBV20-1 CSAKTGQNHYGYTF TGCAGTGCTAAGACCGGACAGAACCACTATGGCTACACCTTC
many TRBD2 TRBJ2-7 TRBV12-3/TRBV12-4 CASTLAGAGEQYF TGTGCCAGCACCCTAGCGGGAGCAGGCGAGCAGTACTTC
few NA TRBJ2-1 TRBV28 CASSFGREAYNEQFF TGTGCCAGCAGTTTCGGCAGGGAAGCCTACAATGAGCAGTTCTTC
NA NA TRBJ2-5 TRBV5-1 CASSPARVPERETQYF TGCGCCAGCAGCCCTGCTAGGGTCCCGGAGAGAGAGACCCAGTACTTC
few NA TRBJ1-1 TRBV3-1 CASSPRYNTEAFF TGTGCCAGCAGCCCCCGATATAACACTGAAGCTTTCTTT
NA NA TRBJ2-2 TRBV27 CASTRDPYTAWNTGELFF TGTGCCAGCACCCGGGACCCTTATACCGCCTGGAACACCGGGGAGCTGTTTTTT
few NA TRBJ2-3 TRBV24-1 CATSVRGTDTQYF TGTGCCACCAGTGTTCGGGGCACAGATACGCAGTATTTT
few NA TRBJ1-1 TRBV6-1 CATGKMNTEAFF TGTGCCACGGGAAAAATGAACACTGAAGCTTTCTTT
NA NA TRBJ1-1 TRBV5-1 CASSSTQGMNTEAFF TGCGCCAGCAGCTCTACGCAGGGGATGAACACTGAAGCTTTCTTT
many NA TRBJ1-2 TRBV28 CASSFIVEGGYTF TGTGCCAGCAGTTTCATTGTTGAGGGGGGCTACACCTTC
NA TRBD1 TRBJ2-1 TRBV7-8 CASSLDGTGFNEQFF TGTGCCAGCAGCTTGGACGGGACAGGGTTTAATGAGCAGTTCTTC
few NA TRBJ2-3 TRBV7-9 CASSPSGSYTDTQYF TGTGCCAGCAGCCCGAGCGGTAGCTACACAGATACGCAGTATTTT